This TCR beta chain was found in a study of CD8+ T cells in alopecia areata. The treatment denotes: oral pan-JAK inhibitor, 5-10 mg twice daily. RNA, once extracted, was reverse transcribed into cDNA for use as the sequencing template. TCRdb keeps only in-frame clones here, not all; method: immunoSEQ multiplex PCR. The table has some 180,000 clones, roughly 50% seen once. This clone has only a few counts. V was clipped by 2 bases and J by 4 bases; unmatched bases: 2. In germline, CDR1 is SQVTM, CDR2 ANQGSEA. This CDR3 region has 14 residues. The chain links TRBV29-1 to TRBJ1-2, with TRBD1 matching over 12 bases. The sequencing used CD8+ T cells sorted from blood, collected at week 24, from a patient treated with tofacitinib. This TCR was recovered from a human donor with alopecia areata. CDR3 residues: CSVESGQGAYGYTF. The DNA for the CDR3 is TGCAGCGTTGAATCGGGACAGGGGGCCTATGGCTACACCTTC.